The next 16 T cell receptor beta chains were all read from a single sample in a study of Ad26.COV2.S vaccination and SARS-CoV-2 variants. Produced via immunoSEQ multiplex PCR; TCRdb's table is partial and in-frame only. In the table there are around 250,000 clones, approximately 90% of which are singletons. Documented treatment: 15 to 20 received Ad26.COV2.S at low or high dose, single or two shots; a few received placebo; per-sample allocation not given. Collection of samples fell on day 63 after the first vaccine or placebo injection. The specimen comprised peripheral blood, sampled in a trial of Ad26.COV2.S vaccine versus placebo. The source of these receptors is a person between 18 and 59 years old who received the Ad26.COV2.S COVID-19 vaccine or a placebo.

V is TRBV20-1 and J is TRBJ1-2, with D perhaps matching TRBD1 (6 bases). Between the trimmed V and J ends, which lost 4 bases and 7 bases, there was a span of 10 bases. Germline-derived CDR1 and CDR2 are DFQATT and SNEGSKA (reference sequence). The CDR3 sequence is 11 residues long. CDR3 residues: CSATGDGGYTF. The CDR3 coding sequence is TGCAGTGCTACAGGGGACGGTGGCTACACCTTC.

This clone was found once. The chain is built from TRBV28 and TRBJ2-7, with D tentatively TRBD1 (6 bases). The germline V and J ends were trimmed by 5 bases and 4 bases, with 15 bases remaining between them. Germline V CDR1 and CDR2: MDHEN, SYDVKM. CDR3 length: 14 residues. DNA of the CDR3: TGTGCCAGCAGTCTATCGCTACAGGGTTACGAGCAGTACGTC. It specifies CASSLSLQGYEQYV.

The CDR3 region is CASSFVTGVSEAFF. The CDR3, as DNA: TGTGCCAGCAGCTTCGTAACAGGGGTTTCTGAAGCTTTCTTT. V usage is TRBV7-2 and J usage is TRBJ1-1; 7 bases line up with TRBD1. V trimming: 3 bases; J trimming: 6 bases; junction bases outside the gene matches: 7. Germline V gene lookup returns CDR1 SGHTA and CDR2 FQGNSA. The CDR3 consists of 14 residues.

The chain is built from TRBV9 and TRBJ1-6; D not certain. The CDR3 runs 11 residues. V dropped 4 bases and J dropped 13 bases, with 9 bases sitting between them. Germline V gene lookup returns CDR1 SGDLS and CDR2 YYNGEE. In DNA, the CDR3 is TGTGCCAGCAGCAGCTCCGGGCCCCTCCACTTT. Translating gives CASSSSGPLHF. Combining the CDR3 with reference TRBV9 and TRBJ1-6 gives the whole variable domain DSGVTQTPKHLITATGQRVTLRCSPRSGDLSVYWYQQSLDQGLQFLIQYYNGEERAKGNILERFSAQQFPDLHSELNLSSLELGDSALYFCASSSSGPLHFGNGTRLTVT.

The rearrangement uses TRBV20-1 and TRBJ1-1; D might be TRBD1 (6 bases). The CDR3 length is 14 residues. Germline-derived CDR1 and CDR2 are DFQATT and SNEGSKA (reference sequence). The V gene lost 3 bases and the J gene lost 0 bases, with 11 bases spanning the gap. As DNA, the CDR3 is TGCAGTGCTAGTGCCGGGGGCATGAACACTGAAGCTTTCTTT. This sequence encodes CSASAGGMNTEAFF.

By sample share, this clone is medium-sized (0.01 to 0.1%). The chain recombines TRBV25-1 with TRBJ1-1, with no clear D. The germline V and J ends were trimmed by 6 bases and 0 bases, with 8 bases remaining between them. The CDR3 is 13 residues long. Germline CDR1 reads MGHDK; CDR2 reads SYGVNS. CDR3 residues: CASRQDMNTEAFF. For the CDR3, the DNA is TGTGCCAGCAGACAAGACATGAACACTGAAGCTTTCTTT.

This chain's CDR3 is CASRPGLPGLAGSGQETQYF. The CDR3 DNA reads TGCGCCAGCCGCCCAGGCCTGCCGGGACTAGCGGGATCAGGACAAGAGACCCAGTACTTC. This rearrangement joins TRBV4-1 to TRBJ2-5, with TRBD2 matching over 13 bases. Germline V gene lookup returns CDR1 MGHRA and CDR2 YSYEKL. The junction had 20 bases not matched to a gene; V was cut back by 8 bases and J by 2 bases. The CDR3 spans 20 residues.

This chain joins TRBV11-2 and TRBJ2-2; 9 bases align to TRBD1. Germline V gives CDR1 SGHAT, CDR2 FQNNGV. With V trimmed by 6 bases and J by 4 bases, 6 bases remained unmatched. The CDR3 is made up of 15 amino acids. CDR3 loop: CASRLQGAPTGELFF. DNA of the CDR3: TGTGCCAGCAGGTTACAGGGGGCGCCCACCGGGGAGCTGTTTTTT.

The chain recombines TRBV29-1 with TRBJ2-5, with TRBD1 matching over 7 bases. CDR1 and CDR2 from the germline V gene are SQVTM and ANQGSEA. The CDR3 is 14 residues long. Trimming took 6 bases from V and 8 from J; bases not matched to a gene: 15. This CDR3 is CSVGDSWMEATQYF. The CDR3 nucleotides are TGCAGCGTAGGGGACAGTTGGATGGAGGCAACCCAGTACTTC.

This clone was seen just once. This chain uses TRBV12-3 or TRBV12-4 with TRBJ1-2; 11 bases fit TRBD1. The CDR3 contains 13 residues. Trimming took 5 bases from V and 8 from J; bases not matched to a gene: 4. The CDR3 DNA reads as TGTGCCAGCAGTACGGACAGGGGGCGAGGCTACACCTTC. This sequence encodes CASSTDRGRGYTF.

The J gene is TRBJ2-2, the V gene TRBV4-3; D unresolved. This CDR3 is built from 16 residues. CDR1 is LGHNA, CDR2 YSLEER, per germline. V lost 1 base, J lost 2 bases, and 11 bases lay in between. CDR3 sequence reads: CASSQAPGTNTGELFF. The CDR3 DNA reads TGCGCCAGCAGCCAAGCCCCCGGAACCAACACCGGGGAGCTGTTTTTT.

The J gene is TRBJ1-4, the V gene TRBV2; 9 nucleotides match TRBD1. The V segment lost 7 bases and the J segment 0 bases; nucleotides outside the gene matches: 3. The CDR3 has 15 residues. Germline V CDR1 and CDR2: SNHLY, FYNNEI. The CDR3 spells CASKTGGPTNEKLFF. Here the CDR3 DNA reads TGTGCCAGCAAGACAGGGGGGCCAACTAATGAAAAACTGTTTTTT.

Details on this clone: Other nucleotide sequences in the sample specify the same CDR3. The chain has TRBV18 and TRBJ1-5; D remains ambiguous. Germline assignment: CDR1 KGHSH and CDR2 LQKENI. The CDR3 runs 14 residues. V lost 1 base and J lost 1, with 5 bases in between. CDR3: CASSPQGSNQPQHF. The CDR3 coding sequence is TGTGCCAGCTCACCACAGGGAAGCAATCAGCCCCAGCATTTT.

This clone was seen only a few times. This CDR3 reads CASKTQPSSTDTQYF. CDR3 DNA sequence: TGTGCCAGCAAGACCCAGCCCTCTAGCACAGATACGCAGTATTTT. The J gene is TRBJ2-3, the V gene TRBV27; D is unresolved. Per germline, CDR1 MNHEY and CDR2 SMNVEV (reference sequence). V lost 7 bases and J lost 0, with 14 bases in between. The CDR3 is made up of 15 amino acids.

The rearrangement links TRBV19 to TRBJ2-7; D ambiguous. Germline CDR1 is LNHDA and CDR2 is SQIVND (reference sequence). The CDR3 is 13 residues long. Trimming took off 2 bases at V and 6 bases at J, with 11 bases between the two ends. For the CDR3, the DNA is TGTGCCAGTAGTATAACCAGGACGGGCGAGCAGTACTTC. Its protein is CASSITRTGEQYF.

This clone was observed a few times. Other DNA sequences in the same sample also yield this CDR3. V is TRBV5-1 and J is TRBJ1-2; no reliable D call. This CDR3 is 12 amino acids long. The V and J ends lost 2 bases and 6 bases respectively, with 8 bases between them. Germline V gene data show CDR1 as SGHRS and CDR2 as YFSETQ. The CDR3 DNA reads as TGCGCCAGCAGCTTCAGTGGGGATGGCTACACCTTC. Translating it yields CASSFSGDGYTF.